One sample yielded the 4 T cell receptor beta chains listed below, sequenced in a study of blood T cell repertoires in COVID-19 (dated by TCRdb to the early 2020s). The library was generated by the immunoSEQ multiplex PCR assay. TCRdb limited this immuneACCESS table to in-frame rearrangements with V and J called. A share of clones is missing; checked studies link under half to unresolved V genes, and the rest is unexplained. The sample records around 190,000 clones, 81% of which are singletons. The ten most abundant clones make up 8% to 13% of the sample. The sequencing input was peripheral blood. The receptors stem from a middle-aged woman with COVID-19, enrolled during active disease.

The chain employs TRBV5-1 and TRBJ2-7, with 7 bases fitting TRBD2. V was clipped by 3 bases and J by 2 bases; unmatched bases: 11. The CDR3 runs to 16 residues. Germline V gene sequence: CDR1 SGHRS, CDR2 YFSETQ. CDR3 in amino acids: CASSWGSASGPYEQYF. The CDR3, as DNA: TGCGCCAGCAGCTGGGGGTCGGCTAGCGGCCCCTACGAGCAGTACTTC. Drawing the rest from reference TRBV5-1 and TRBJ2-7, the complete variable domain is KAGVTQTPRYLIKTRGQQVTLSCSPISGHRSVSWYQQTPGQGLQFLFEYFSETQRNKGNFPGRFSGRQFSNSRSEMNVSTLELGDSALYLCASSWGSASGPYEQYFGPGTRLTVT.

This rearrangement joins TRBV19 to TRBJ2-5, with D possibly TRBD1 on 6 matching bases. The CDR3 length is 16 residues. V lost 3 bases and J lost 3, with 17 bases in between. The V gene's germline CDR1 is LNHDA and CDR2 SQIVND (reference sequence). In DNA form, the CDR3 reads TGTGCCAGTAGTATCTTCTTCCTGGCAGGGGAAGAGACCCAGTACTTC. Its translation is CASSIFFLAGEETQYF.

This clone was seen only a few times. This chain joins TRBV6-5 and TRBJ1-6, with D perhaps TRBD1 (5 bases). The CDR3 spans 14 residues. V shed 6 bases and J shed 14 bases, with 20 bases lying between them. The germline V gene encodes CDR1 MNHEY and CDR2 SVGAGI. In nucleotides, the CDR3 is TGTGCCAGCAGACTTCAAGACAGCCCTACCGCCCTCCACTTT. Translation: CASRLQDSPTALHF.

The chain has TRBV29-1 and TRBJ1-1, with D maybe TRBD1 (6 bases). The V gene's germline CDR1 is SQVTM and CDR2 ANQGSEA. The CDR3 totals 12 residues. The V end lost 4 bases, the J end lost 4 bases, and 10 bases lay between the germline ends. Here the CDR3 DNA reads TGCAGCGTTGTTCGGGGGGCCACTGAAGCTTTCTTT. It yields the protein CSVVRGATEAFF.